Listed below are T cell receptor beta chains from one sample, sequenced in a study of CD8 T cells in ankylosing spondylitis. TCRdb called the 5' RACE reads again in MiXCR, with one record for every CDR3 protein. Here the sample spans some 130,000 distinct CDR3 sequences, 9.3% being singletons. The sample consisted of blood, either unsorted or a sorted T cell fraction (not recorded which). Receptors originate from a male donor with ankylosing spondylitis or in good health (not recorded which). The CDR3 runs from the conserved cysteine through the conserved F or W. The D gene is left open where the match is weak. Not all rows give a size; the values are once, few, many and, for expanded clones, a class.

d_gene | abundance | j_gene | v_gene | CDR3aa | CDR3nt
. | many | TRBJ2-2 | TRBV6-4 | CASSGSLGELFF | TGTGCCAGCAGTGGATCACTCGGGGAGCTGTTTTTT
. | many | TRBJ2-7 | TRBV7-8 | CASSYGFLSYEQYF | TGTGCCAGCAGCTATGGATTCCTCTCCTACGAGCAGTACTTC
TRBD1 | many | TRBJ2-3 | TRBV27 | CASSLGTGFYTQYF | TGTGCCAGCAGTTTGGGGACAGGGTTTTATACGCAGTATTTT
TRBD1 | . | TRBJ1-2 | TRBV20-1 | CSAKTGRNYGYTF | TGCAGTGCTAAGACAGGGCGCAACTATGGCTACACCTTC
. | few | TRBJ2-3 | TRBV29-1 | CSVAGRGSDTQYF | TGCAGCGTTGCCGGTCGAGGATCAGATACGCAGTATTTT
TRBD1 | many | TRBJ2-7 | TRBV7-6 | CASSLGTGDEQYF | TGTGCCAGCAGCTTAGGGACAGGGGACGAGCAGTACTTC
. | . | TRBJ2-3 | TRBV12-3/TRBV12-4 | CASSDRSTDTQYF | TGTGCCAGCAGTGACCGCAGCACAGATACGCAGTATTTT
. | many | TRBJ1-2 | TRBV12-3/TRBV12-4 | CASRQTETGYTF | TGTGCCAGCAGACAGACAGAAACCGGCTACACCTTC
TRBD1 | few | TRBJ2-7 | TRBV7-6 | CASSPLGDRFSEQYF | TGTGCCAGCAGCCCCCTCGGGGACAGGTTCTCCGAGCAGTACTTC
. | many | TRBJ2-7 | TRBV7-8 | CASSLNLNYEQYF | TGTGCCAGCAGCTTAAACCTAAACTACGAGCAGTACTTC
. | many | TRBJ2-7 | TRBV5-1 | CASSPNPQKHYEQYF | TGCGCCAGCAGCCCTAACCCACAGAAACACTACGAGCAGTACTTC
TRBD2 | . | TRBJ2-1 | TRBV7-8 | CASSLASSGRDPFF | TGTGCCAGCAGCTTAGCGTCTAGCGGGAGAGATCCGTTCTTC
. | few | TRBJ2-5 | TRBV11-2 | CASSPVYPRRGRYQETQYF | TGTGCCAGCAGCCCCGTCTATCCCAGGAGGGGGAGGTACCAAGAGACCCAGTACTTC
TRBD2 | many | TRBJ2-2 | TRBV7-2 | CASSLFGTSGNTGELFF | TGTGCCAGCAGCTTATTTGGCACTAGCGGAAACACCGGGGAGCTGTTTTTT
. | . | TRBJ1-5 | TRBV5-6 | CASSSQDGRLPYRDQPQHF | TGTGCCAGCAGCTCCCAGGACGGGAGGTTACCTTATCGCGATCAGCCCCAGCATTTT
. | many | TRBJ2-3 | TRBV27 | CASRESTTDTQYF | TGTGCCAGCAGGGAGAGCACCACAGATACGCAGTATTTT
. | once | TRBJ2-1 | TRBV11-3 | CASSLVASIYNEQIF | TGTGCCAGCAGCTTAGTGGCTAGCATCTACAATGAGCAGATCTTC
TRBD1 | many | TRBJ1-2 | TRBV6-2/TRBV6-3 | CASRDNRGTFYGYTF | TGTGCCAGCAGGGACAACAGGGGAACCTTCTATGGCTACACCTTC
. | many | TRBJ2-4 | TRBV4-3 | CASSHGEAKNIQYF | TGCGCCAGCAGCCATGGGGAGGCCAAAAACATTCAGTACTTC
. | few | TRBJ2-2 | TRBV9 | CASSPSGGTAGELFF | TGTGCCAGCAGCCCTAGTGGGGGAACCGCCGGGGAGCTGTTTTTT
. | many | TRBJ2-7 | TRBV6-2/TRBV6-3 | CASSYSRQFNTYEQYF | TGTGCCAGCAGTTACTCGCGACAGTTCAACACCTACGAGCAGTACTTC
. | many | TRBJ1-5 | TRBV28 | CASSFYGQPQHF | TGTGCCAGCAGTTTTTATGGTCAGCCCCAGCATTTT
. | many | TRBJ2-3 | TRBV9 | CASSAGLYSTDTQYF | TGTGCCAGCAGCGCCGGACTCTATAGCACAGATACGCAGTATTTT
TRBD2 | . | TRBJ2-7 | TRBV3-1 | CASCQTPLAGGPYEQYF | TGTGCCAGCTGCCAGACCCCCCTAGCGGGAGGGCCCTACGAGCAGTACTTC
TRBD2 | few | TRBJ2-1 | TRBV14 | CASSPRLAGAGNEQFF | TGTGCCAGCAGCCCCCGACTAGCGGGGGCCGGCAATGAGCAGTTCTTC
. | many | TRBJ2-1 | TRBV5-1 | CASSLTVGANEQFF | TGCGCCAGCAGCTTGACTGTGGGGGCCAATGAGCAGTTCTTC
. | many | TRBJ2-7 | TRBV3-1 | CASSAQQGGYEQYF | TGTGCCAGCAGCGCCCAACAAGGGGGCTACGAGCAGTACTTC
. | many | TRBJ2-5 | TRBV20-1 | CSASGGRETQYF | TGCAGTGCTAGTGGGGGGAGGGAGACCCAGTACTTC
. | many | TRBJ2-5 | TRBV6-1 | CASSLTGTPIEETQYF | TGTGCCAGCAGCCTAACCGGGACGCCTATAGAAGAGACCCAGTACTTC
. | few | TRBJ1-4 | TRBV28 | CASTLQGFSTNEKLFF | TGTGCCAGCACCTTACAGGGATTCTCCACTAATGAAAAACTGTTTTTT
. | many | TRBJ2-7 | TRBV18 | CASSPVPPQGTYEQYF | TGTGCCAGCTCACCAGTACCCCCACAGGGAACCTACGAGCAGTACTTC
TRBD2 | many | TRBJ2-4 | TRBV12-3/TRBV12-4 | CASRRTSAPFLSNIQYF | TGTGCCAGCAGGAGGACTAGCGCTCCCTTTTTGTCAAACATTCAGTACTTC
. | many | TRBJ2-3 | TRBV20-1 | CSASRMSTDTQYF | TGCAGTGCTAGTCGTATGAGCACAGATACGCAGTATTTT
TRBD2 | many | TRBJ2-5 | TRBV20-1 | CSASTSGLAETQYF | TGCAGTGCTAGTACTAGCGGGCTAGCTGAGACCCAGTACTTC
TRBD2 | many | TRBJ2-3 | TRBV20-1 | CSATLAGVSTDTQYF | TGCAGTGCTACTCTAGCGGGAGTCAGCACAGATACGCAGTATTTT
. | many | TRBJ2-3 | TRBV27 | CASSFRTPRTDTQYF | TGTGCCAGCAGTTTCCGGACGCCTCGCACAGATACGCAGTATTTT
. | . | TRBJ2-3 | TRBV15 | CATSRDELTQYF | TGTGCCACCAGCAGAGATGAGCTTACGCAGTATTTT
TRBD1 | . | TRBJ1-6 | TRBV30 | CAWKISGTGNSPLHF | TGTGCCTGGAAAATTTCCGGGACAGGAAATTCACCCCTCCACTTT
. | many | TRBJ1-5 | TRBV20-1 | CSARDAGDNQPQHF | TGCAGTGCTAGAGATGCAGGGGATAATCAGCCCCAGCATTTT
. | many | TRBJ1-5 | TRBV20-1 | CSASGDPGGHQPQHF | TGCAGTGCTAGCGGGGACCCCGGCGGCCATCAGCCCCAGCATTTT
. | many | TRBJ2-7 | TRBV19 | CASSMGSSEQYF | TGTGCCAGTAGTATGGGGTCCTCCGAGCAGTACTTC